The entry below gives a single TCR beta chain sequence along with its context. Germline V gene lookup returns CDR1 LNHDA and CDR2 SQIVND (reference sequence). V trimming: 3 bases; J trimming: 9 bases; junction bases outside the gene matches: 11. The CDR3 loop spans 15 amino acids. The sample belongs to a study of T cell changes during pregnancy in multiple sclerosis. Profiled with immunoSEQ multiplex PCR; TCRdb holds only in-frame clones, not every one. The sample holds fewer than 35,000 clones; around 90% are singletons and the top ten take approximately 2.8%. V and J are TRBV19 and TRBJ2-1, with 7 bases matching TRBD2. The specimen comprised CD4+ T cells from peripheral blood mononuclear cells, sampled in the third trimester of pregnancy. This sequence was found in a female donor in good health, enrolled as a control in a pregnancy study. CDR3 amino acids: CASSMGRLATGEQFF. CDR3 sequence (DNA): TGTGCCAGTAGTATGGGGAGACTAGCAACAGGTGAGCAGTTCTTC. The full variable domain, with the rest looked up from reference TRBV19 and TRBJ2-1, is DGGITQSPKYLFRKEGQNVTLSCEQNLNHDAMYWYRQDPGQGLRLIYYSQIVNDFQKGDIAEGYSVSREKKESFPLTVTSAQKNPTAFYLCASSMGRLATGEQFFGPGTRLTVL.